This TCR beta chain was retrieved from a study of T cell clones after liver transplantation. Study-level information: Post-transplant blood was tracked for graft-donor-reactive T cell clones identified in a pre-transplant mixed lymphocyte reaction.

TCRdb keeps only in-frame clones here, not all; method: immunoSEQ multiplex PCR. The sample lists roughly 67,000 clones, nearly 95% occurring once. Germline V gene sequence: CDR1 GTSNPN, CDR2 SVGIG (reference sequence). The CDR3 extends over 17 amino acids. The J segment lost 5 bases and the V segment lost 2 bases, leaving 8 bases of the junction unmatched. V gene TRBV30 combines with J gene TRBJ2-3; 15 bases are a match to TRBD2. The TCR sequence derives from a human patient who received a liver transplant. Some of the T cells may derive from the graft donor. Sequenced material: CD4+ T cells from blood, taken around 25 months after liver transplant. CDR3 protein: CAWSIGLAGGPRDTQYF. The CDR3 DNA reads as TGTGCCTGGAGTATTGGACTAGCGGGAGGGCCTAGAGATACGCAGTATTTT.